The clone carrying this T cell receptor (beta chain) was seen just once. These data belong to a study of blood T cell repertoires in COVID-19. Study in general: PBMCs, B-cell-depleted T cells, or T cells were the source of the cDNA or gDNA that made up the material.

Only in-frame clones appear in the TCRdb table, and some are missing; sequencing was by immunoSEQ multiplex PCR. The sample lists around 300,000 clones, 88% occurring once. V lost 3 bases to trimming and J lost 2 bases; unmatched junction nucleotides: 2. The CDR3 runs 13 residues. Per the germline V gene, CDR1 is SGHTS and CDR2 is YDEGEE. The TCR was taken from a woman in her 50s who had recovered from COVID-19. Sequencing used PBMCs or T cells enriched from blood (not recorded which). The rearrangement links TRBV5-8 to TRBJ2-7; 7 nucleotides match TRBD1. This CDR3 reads CASSWDSPYEQYF. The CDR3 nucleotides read TGTGCCAGCAGCTGGGACAGCCCCTACGAGCAGTACTTC. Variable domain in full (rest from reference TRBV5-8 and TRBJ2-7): EAGVTQSPTHLIKTRGQQATLRCSPISGHTSVYWYQQALGLGLQFLLWYDEGEERNRGNFPPRFSGRQFPNYSSELNVNALELEDSALYLCASSWDSPYEQYFGPGTRLTVT.